The T cell receptor (beta chain) described here comes from a study of response to subunit inactivated influenza vaccine. Study conclusions and caveats: After each seasonal influenza vaccination, few new T cells are recruited, the authors suggested.

Notes on this clonotype: Its antigen is not identified. A much larger clonotype is one base distant, so this may be a read error.

Using its own MiXCR run on the RT-PCR reads, TCRdb lists one record per CDR3 protein. The sample shows 650,000 to 800,000 distinct CDR3 sequences, approximately 15% of them seen only once. The CDR3 spans 15 residues. The source is a man in his fifties or sixties who received an inactivated influenza vaccine. The material sequenced was PBMCs from blood, taken around two weeks before vaccination. V is TRBV12-3 or TRBV12-4 and J is TRBJ2-3, with a possible D match to TRBD1 (5 bases). In DNA, the CDR3 is TGTACCAGCAAACCGTTGGGTGGGGCCACAGATACGCAGTATTTT. Protein product: CTSKPLGGATDTQYF.